Included here is one TCR beta chain sequence, with context. Antigen: not known. J was trimmed by 4 bases and V by 3 bases; bases with no gene match: 6. CDR1 and CDR2 (germline): MNHEY, SMNVEV (reference sequence). There are 16 residues in the CDR3. The PCR made use of 60 Vbeta and 13 Jbeta primers. Some clones are missing from TCRdb's copy, which holds only in-frame ones; the method was immunoSEQ multiplex PCR. Of around 150,000 clones listed, approximately 80% were seen once; the top ten hold 2%. The data stem from a study of cytomegalovirus exposure and HLA in healthy donors. Across the study: Genetic ancestry analysis placed 81% of the 400 or so donors that were genotyped in the Caucasian-associated cluster. Study outcomes and limitations: Researchers reported in a later analysis that a missense DCLRE1C variant was tied to TCR beta V- and J-gene trimming. HLA allele associations emerged for around 15,000 TCR beta sequences in a later analysis, at 0.05 false discovery rate.

The TCR was taken from a young man in good health and CMV-seronegative. The sequenced sample consisted of PBMCs. This chain links TRBV27 with TRBJ2-1, with 10 bases fitting TRBD2. DNA for the CDR3: TGTGCCAGCAGTTTCACTTCGACTAGCGGGTACAATGAGCAGTTCTTC. Amino acids: CASSFTSTSGYNEQFF.